This TCR beta chain was recovered during a study of blood T cell repertoires in COVID-19. Study information: Samples of COVID-19 (acute and convalescent) were obtained from the United States, Italy and Spain. PBMCs, B-cell-depleted T cells, or T cells provided the cDNA or gDNA that made up the material.

As processed by the authors: Reference gene primer amplification yielded estimated nucleated cell counts. Produced via immunoSEQ multiplex PCR; TCRdb's table is partial and in-frame only. V and J calls and clone size are copied from that table; D and trimming were computed from the DNA. The table includes some 180,000 clones, around 85% detected once. Sequenced: peripheral blood. The source is a man aged 65 to 79 with active or convalescent COVID-19.

The CDR3 nucleotides read TGTGCCAGCAGGGGTAGAGGGAACACTGAAGCTTTCTTT. Protein product: CASRGRGNTEAFF. V gene TRBV12-3 or TRBV12-4 combines with J gene TRBJ1-1; D not resolved. V was pared by 6 bases and J by 1 base, with 9 bases between. The CDR3 length is 13 residues.